This T cell receptor beta chain derives from a study of blood T cell repertoires in COVID-19. Study information: Researchers got acute and convalescent COVID-19 samples from the United States, Italy and Spain. PBMCs, B-cell-depleted T cells, or T cells were the source of the cDNA or gDNA that made up the material.

This CDR3 has 11 residues. Germline assignment: CDR1 SGHAT and CDR2 FQDESV (reference sequence). The V end was cut by 5 bases, the J end by 4 bases, with 3 bases between. Seattle enrolled patients during active infection and tracked them longitudinally. In the study's own analysis: Using reference gene primer amplification, nucleated cell counts were estimated. The data were produced by immunoSEQ multiplex PCR, yet TCRdb's version contains in-frame clones alone and is incomplete. V and J calls and clone size come straight from that table; D and trimming were deduced from the DNA. The table shows over 130,000 clones, with 88% occurring only once.

The clonotype comes from a human donor with COVID-19, enrolled during active disease. The donor label of this sample is uncertain. The chain couples TRBV11-1 to TRBJ1-3; D gene ambiguous. Input material: peripheral blood. As DNA, the CDR3 is TGTGCCAGCAGCGCGGGAAACACCATATATTTT. This gives the protein CASSAGNTIYF. Full variable domain (outside the CDR3, taken from reference TRBV11-1 and TRBJ1-3): EAEVAQSPRYKITEKSQAVAFWCDPISGHATLYWYRQILGQGPELLVQFQDESVVDDSQLPKDRFSAERLKGVDSTLKIQPAELGDSAMYLCASSAGNTIYFGEGSWLTVV.